The entry that follows covers one T cell receptor (beta chain) sequence. Its antigen remains unidentified. The CDR3 has 14 amino acids. Trimming took 6 bases from V and 0 from J, leaving 9 bases between them. Germline V gene lookup returns CDR1 WSHSY and CDR2 SAAADI. CD45RO-negative, CCR7-positively selected cells formed the naive CD8 fraction, excluding terminally differentiated effector memory CD45RA+ cells. Profiled with immunoSEQ multiplex PCR; TCRdb holds only in-frame clones, not every one. Among some 580,000 clones listed, more than 95% were seen once. The sample is drawn from a study of shared clonotypes between healthy human individuals. Study findings and constraints: Relative to clonotypes present in all four donors, those not shared had lower generation probabilities.

The receptor was isolated from a man aged 25 to 40 in good health. J is TRBJ1-5 and V is TRBV10-2; possibly TRBD1 for D (6 bases). Source material: naive CD8+ T cells sorted from blood. In DNA, the CDR3 is TGCGCCAGCAGGGACAGATATAGCAATCAGCCCCAGCATTTT. It specifies CASRDRYSNQPQHF.